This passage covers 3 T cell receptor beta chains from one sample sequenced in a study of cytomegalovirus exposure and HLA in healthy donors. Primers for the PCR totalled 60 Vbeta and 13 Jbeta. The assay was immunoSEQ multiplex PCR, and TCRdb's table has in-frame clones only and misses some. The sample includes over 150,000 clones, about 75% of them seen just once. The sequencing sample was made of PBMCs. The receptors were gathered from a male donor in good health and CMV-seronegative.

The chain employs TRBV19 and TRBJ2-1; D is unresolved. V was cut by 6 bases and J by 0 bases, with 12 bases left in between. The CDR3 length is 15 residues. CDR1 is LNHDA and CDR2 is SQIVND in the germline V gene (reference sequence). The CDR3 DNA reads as TGTGCCAGTAGACCTTATCGGAGCTCCTACAATGAGCAGTTCTTC. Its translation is CASRPYRSSYNEQFF.

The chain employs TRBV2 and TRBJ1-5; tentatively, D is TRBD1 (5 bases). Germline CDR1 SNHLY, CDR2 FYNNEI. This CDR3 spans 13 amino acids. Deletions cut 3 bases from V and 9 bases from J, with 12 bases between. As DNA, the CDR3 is TGTGCCAGCAGTGAGTCCTTGGGGCGGCCCCAGCATTTT. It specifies CASSESLGRPQHF.

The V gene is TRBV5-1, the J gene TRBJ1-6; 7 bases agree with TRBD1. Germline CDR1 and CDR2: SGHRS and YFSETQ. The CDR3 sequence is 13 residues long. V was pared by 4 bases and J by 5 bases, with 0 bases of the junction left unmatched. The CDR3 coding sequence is TGCGCCAGCAGCGGGACAGATAATTCACCCCTCCACTTT. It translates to CASSGTDNSPLHF.